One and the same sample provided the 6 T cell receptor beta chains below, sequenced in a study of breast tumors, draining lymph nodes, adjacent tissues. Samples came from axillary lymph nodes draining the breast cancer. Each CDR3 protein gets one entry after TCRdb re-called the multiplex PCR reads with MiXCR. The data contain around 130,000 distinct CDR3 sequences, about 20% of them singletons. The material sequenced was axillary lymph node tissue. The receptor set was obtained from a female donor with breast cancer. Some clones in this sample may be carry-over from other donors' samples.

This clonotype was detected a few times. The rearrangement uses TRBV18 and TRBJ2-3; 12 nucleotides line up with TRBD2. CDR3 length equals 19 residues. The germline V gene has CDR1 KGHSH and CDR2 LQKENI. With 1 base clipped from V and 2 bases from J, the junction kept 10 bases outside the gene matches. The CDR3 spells CASSPRGLAGHGVTDTQYF. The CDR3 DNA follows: TGTGCCAGCTCACCACGGGGACTAGCGGGTCATGGGGTCACAGATACGCAGTATTTT.

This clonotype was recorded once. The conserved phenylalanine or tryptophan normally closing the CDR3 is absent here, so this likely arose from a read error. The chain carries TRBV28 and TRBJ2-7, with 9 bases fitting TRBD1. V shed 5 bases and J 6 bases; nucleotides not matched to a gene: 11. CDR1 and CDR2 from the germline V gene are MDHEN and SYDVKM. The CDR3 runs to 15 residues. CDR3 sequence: CASSDAGTGLSEQYL. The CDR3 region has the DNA TGTGCCAGCAGTGACGCCGGGACAGGGTTGTCCGAGCAGTACTTG.

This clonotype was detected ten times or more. CDR3 coding DNA: TGTGCCAGCAGCTTGGACCAGGGGCAGAGGGAGCAGTACTTC. Translation: CASSLDQGQREQYF. The chain employs TRBV5-4 and TRBJ2-7; perhaps TRBD1 as D (6 bases). CDR1 SGHNT and CDR2 YYREEE come from the germline V gene (reference sequence). Trimming pared 0 bases from V and 7 bases from J, leaving 14 bases between. This CDR3 contains 14 residues.

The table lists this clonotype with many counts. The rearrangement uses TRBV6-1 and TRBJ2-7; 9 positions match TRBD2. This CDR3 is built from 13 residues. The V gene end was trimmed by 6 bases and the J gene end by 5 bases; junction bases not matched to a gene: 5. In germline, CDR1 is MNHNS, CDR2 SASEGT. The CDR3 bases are TGTGCCAGCAGCCCCGCGGGGGGGAACGAGCAGTACTTC. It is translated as CASSPAGGNEQYF.

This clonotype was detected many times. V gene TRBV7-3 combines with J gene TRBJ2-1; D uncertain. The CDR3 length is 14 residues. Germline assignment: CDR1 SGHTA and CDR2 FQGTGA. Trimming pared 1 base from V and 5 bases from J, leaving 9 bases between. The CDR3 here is CASSLSAGNNEQFF. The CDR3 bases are TGTGCCAGCAGCTTAAGCGCCGGAAACAATGAGCAGTTCTTC.

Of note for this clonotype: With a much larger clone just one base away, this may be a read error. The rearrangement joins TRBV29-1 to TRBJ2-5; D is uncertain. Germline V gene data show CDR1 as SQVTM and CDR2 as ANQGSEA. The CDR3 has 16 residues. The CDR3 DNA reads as TGCAGCGTCTCCGGGCAACCCAATTCTAACCCAGAGGCCCAGTACTTC. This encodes CSVSGQPNSNPEAQYF.